The rows below give T cell receptor beta chains drawn from one sample of a study of control samples from healthy donors and cancer patients. The assay was immunoSEQ multiplex PCR, and TCRdb's table has in-frame clones only and misses some. The sample yields 70,000 to 80,000 clones, more than 75% seen once. Input material: blood. These receptors all come from a woman aged 50 to 60 in good health. Both conserved end residues are part of each CDR3. Each record gives: clone size, J gene, V gene, D gene, CDR3 DNA, CDR3 protein. A D gene is named only where the DNA matches it firmly. Clone size is given for some rows only: seen once, a few or many times, or a class if the clone is expanded.

NA,TRBJ1-4,TRBV30,NA,TGTGCCTGGAGTTTCCCAGATGAAAAACTGTTTTTT,CAWSFPDEKLFF
NA,TRBJ2-4,TRBV5-1,NA,TGCGCCAGCAGCTTGGGGACCGGGCTCCCAGCCAAAAACATTCAGTACTTC,CASSLGTGLPAKNIQYF
NA,TRBJ2-1,TRBV5-5,NA,TGTGCCAGCAGCCGGGACACTCTGGGGAATGAGCAGTTCTTC,CASSRDTLGNEQFF
NA,TRBJ2-2,TRBV5-1,NA,TGCGCCAGCAGCTTGGGGACAGCTTCTGGGGAGCTGTTTTTT,CASSLGTASGELFF
NA,TRBJ2-2,TRBV27,NA,TGTGCCACCTTACCGGGGGTAAACACCGGGGAGCTGTTTTTT,CATLPGVNTGELFF
NA,TRBJ2-1,TRBV2,TRBD2,TGTGCCAGCAGTGACGGGACTAACAATGCGGGAGGCTATGAGCAGTTCTTC,CASSDGTNNAGGYEQFF
few,TRBJ2-1,TRBV7-2,NA,TGTGCCAGCAGCTCCCGGTGGAGCACGGCTGAGCAGTTCTTC,CASSSRWSTAEQFF
NA,TRBJ1-1,TRBV6-1,TRBD1,TGTGCCACCAAACCCCCGACAGGGGGGGACACTGAAGCTTTCTTT,CATKPPTGGDTEAFF
once,TRBJ2-7,TRBV11-1,NA,TGTGCCAGCAGGTATTCCGGGACTCAACCCTACGAGCAGTACTTC,CASRYSGTQPYEQYF
NA,TRBJ1-5,TRBV4-1,NA,TGCGCCAGCAGCCCCATACCACGGAATAGCAATCAGCCCCAGCATTTT,CASSPIPRNSNQPQHF
NA,TRBJ2-7,TRBV6-2/TRBV6-3,NA,TGTGCCAGCAGCCATTTTTGGGAGCAGTACTTC,CASSHFWEQYF
NA,TRBJ1-2,TRBV3-1/TRBV3-2,TRBD1,TGTGCCAGCAGCCAAGAGTACAGGGGCTATGGCTACACCTTC,CASSQEYRGYGYTF
NA,TRBJ2-7,TRBV9,TRBD2,TGTGCCAGCAGCGCCCATGGACTAGCGGGACCTTCCTACGAGCAGTACTTC,CASSAHGLAGPSYEQYF
NA,TRBJ1-2,TRBV7-9,TRBD1,TGTGCCAGCAGCGCTCAGGGGGTAGTCTATGGCTACACCTTC,CASSAQGVVYGYTF
NA,TRBJ2-1,TRBV3-1/TRBV3-2,NA,TGTGCCAGCAGCCAAGTGACACTTGAGCAGTTCTTC,CASSQVTLEQFF
NA,TRBJ1-1,TRBV7-8,NA,TGTGCCAGCAGCTTAGGCCCCATTGGGAACACTGAAGCTTTCTTT,CASSLGPIGNTEAFF
NA,TRBJ1-1,TRBV19,NA,TGTGCCAGTAGTATAGATCCGAACACTGAAGCTTTCTTT,CASSIDPNTEAFF